This T cell receptor (beta chain) was sequenced for a study of Ad26.COV2.S vaccination and SARS-CoV-2 variants. Using immunoSEQ multiplex PCR, the repertoire was profiled, and TCRdb retains in-frame clones only, with some absent. The table includes 180,000 or so clones, around 90% detected once. The germline V and J ends were trimmed by 4 bases and 3 bases, with 11 bases remaining between them. CDR3 length equals 14 residues. Germline-derived CDR1 and CDR2 are SGHDT and YYEEEE. Study-wide results and caveats: People given the vaccine had a wider spike-specific TCR breadth than placebo recipients did.

In regard to this clone: Its antigen is not identified.

Sequenced material: peripheral blood, taken after recovery from COVID-19. The J gene is TRBJ1-5, the V gene TRBV5-6, with a tentative D call TRBD1 (5 bases). The source of this sequence is a human donor who had recovered from COVID-19. CDR3 loop: CASSLGQINQPQHF. The CDR3 DNA sequence: TGTGCCAGCAGCCTTGGACAAATCAATCAGCCCCAGCATTTT.